This T cell receptor (beta chain) was found in a study of beta chain features in type 1 diabetes. Between the trimmed V and J ends, which lost 2 bases and 0 bases, there was a span of 10 bases. The germline V gene has CDR1 LGHNA and CDR2 YSLEER. The CDR3 consists of 15 residues. Every donor provided one heparinised blood draw, which averaged about 110 mL. What was sequenced were expressed TCRB transcripts, since all of the isolated RNA had been reverse transcribed. Here immunoSEQ multiplex PCR was the method, and the copy in TCRdb shows in-frame clones only, minus some. The sample shows a few hundred thousand clones, roughly a tenth of them seen only once. About this clone itself: What it binds is unknown.

The study, taken as a whole, reports: Shortening of TCRB CDR3s, moderate but significant, appeared in all four CD4+ subsets of Type 1 diabetes patients. Relative to healthy donors, patients appeared to have naive, central memory and Treg TCRB repertoires that were more similar. PCR might favor shorter templates, equally in patients and controls. Since sequencing was performed on cDNA, cells with high TCR expression could be over-represented.

This chain joins TRBV4-3 and TRBJ1-1, with D possibly TRBD1 on 5 matching bases. This TCR was sampled from a man aged 25-45 years with type 1 diabetes. Sequences were obtained from central memory CD4+ T cells from blood. The CDR3 region is CASSQKGTVNTEAFF. CDR3 DNA sequence: TGCGCCAGCAGCCAAAAGGGGACGGTGAACACTGAAGCTTTCTTT.